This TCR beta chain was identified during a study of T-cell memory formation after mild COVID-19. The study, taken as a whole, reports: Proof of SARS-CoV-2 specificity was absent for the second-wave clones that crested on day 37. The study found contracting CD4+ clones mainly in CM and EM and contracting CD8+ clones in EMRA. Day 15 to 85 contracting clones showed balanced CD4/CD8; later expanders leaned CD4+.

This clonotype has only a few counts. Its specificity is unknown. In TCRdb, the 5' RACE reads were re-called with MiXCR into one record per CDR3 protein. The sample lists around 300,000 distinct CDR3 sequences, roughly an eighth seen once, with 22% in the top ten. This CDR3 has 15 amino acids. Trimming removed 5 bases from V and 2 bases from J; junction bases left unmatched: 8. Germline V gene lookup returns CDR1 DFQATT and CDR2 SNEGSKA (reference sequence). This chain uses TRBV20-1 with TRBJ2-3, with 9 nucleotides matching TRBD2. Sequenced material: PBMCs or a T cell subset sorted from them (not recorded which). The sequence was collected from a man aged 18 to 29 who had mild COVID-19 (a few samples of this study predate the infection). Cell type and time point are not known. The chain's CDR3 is CSAQPGLAFTDTQYF. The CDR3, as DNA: TGCAGTGCTCAGCCGGGACTAGCCTTCACAGATACGCAGTATTTT.